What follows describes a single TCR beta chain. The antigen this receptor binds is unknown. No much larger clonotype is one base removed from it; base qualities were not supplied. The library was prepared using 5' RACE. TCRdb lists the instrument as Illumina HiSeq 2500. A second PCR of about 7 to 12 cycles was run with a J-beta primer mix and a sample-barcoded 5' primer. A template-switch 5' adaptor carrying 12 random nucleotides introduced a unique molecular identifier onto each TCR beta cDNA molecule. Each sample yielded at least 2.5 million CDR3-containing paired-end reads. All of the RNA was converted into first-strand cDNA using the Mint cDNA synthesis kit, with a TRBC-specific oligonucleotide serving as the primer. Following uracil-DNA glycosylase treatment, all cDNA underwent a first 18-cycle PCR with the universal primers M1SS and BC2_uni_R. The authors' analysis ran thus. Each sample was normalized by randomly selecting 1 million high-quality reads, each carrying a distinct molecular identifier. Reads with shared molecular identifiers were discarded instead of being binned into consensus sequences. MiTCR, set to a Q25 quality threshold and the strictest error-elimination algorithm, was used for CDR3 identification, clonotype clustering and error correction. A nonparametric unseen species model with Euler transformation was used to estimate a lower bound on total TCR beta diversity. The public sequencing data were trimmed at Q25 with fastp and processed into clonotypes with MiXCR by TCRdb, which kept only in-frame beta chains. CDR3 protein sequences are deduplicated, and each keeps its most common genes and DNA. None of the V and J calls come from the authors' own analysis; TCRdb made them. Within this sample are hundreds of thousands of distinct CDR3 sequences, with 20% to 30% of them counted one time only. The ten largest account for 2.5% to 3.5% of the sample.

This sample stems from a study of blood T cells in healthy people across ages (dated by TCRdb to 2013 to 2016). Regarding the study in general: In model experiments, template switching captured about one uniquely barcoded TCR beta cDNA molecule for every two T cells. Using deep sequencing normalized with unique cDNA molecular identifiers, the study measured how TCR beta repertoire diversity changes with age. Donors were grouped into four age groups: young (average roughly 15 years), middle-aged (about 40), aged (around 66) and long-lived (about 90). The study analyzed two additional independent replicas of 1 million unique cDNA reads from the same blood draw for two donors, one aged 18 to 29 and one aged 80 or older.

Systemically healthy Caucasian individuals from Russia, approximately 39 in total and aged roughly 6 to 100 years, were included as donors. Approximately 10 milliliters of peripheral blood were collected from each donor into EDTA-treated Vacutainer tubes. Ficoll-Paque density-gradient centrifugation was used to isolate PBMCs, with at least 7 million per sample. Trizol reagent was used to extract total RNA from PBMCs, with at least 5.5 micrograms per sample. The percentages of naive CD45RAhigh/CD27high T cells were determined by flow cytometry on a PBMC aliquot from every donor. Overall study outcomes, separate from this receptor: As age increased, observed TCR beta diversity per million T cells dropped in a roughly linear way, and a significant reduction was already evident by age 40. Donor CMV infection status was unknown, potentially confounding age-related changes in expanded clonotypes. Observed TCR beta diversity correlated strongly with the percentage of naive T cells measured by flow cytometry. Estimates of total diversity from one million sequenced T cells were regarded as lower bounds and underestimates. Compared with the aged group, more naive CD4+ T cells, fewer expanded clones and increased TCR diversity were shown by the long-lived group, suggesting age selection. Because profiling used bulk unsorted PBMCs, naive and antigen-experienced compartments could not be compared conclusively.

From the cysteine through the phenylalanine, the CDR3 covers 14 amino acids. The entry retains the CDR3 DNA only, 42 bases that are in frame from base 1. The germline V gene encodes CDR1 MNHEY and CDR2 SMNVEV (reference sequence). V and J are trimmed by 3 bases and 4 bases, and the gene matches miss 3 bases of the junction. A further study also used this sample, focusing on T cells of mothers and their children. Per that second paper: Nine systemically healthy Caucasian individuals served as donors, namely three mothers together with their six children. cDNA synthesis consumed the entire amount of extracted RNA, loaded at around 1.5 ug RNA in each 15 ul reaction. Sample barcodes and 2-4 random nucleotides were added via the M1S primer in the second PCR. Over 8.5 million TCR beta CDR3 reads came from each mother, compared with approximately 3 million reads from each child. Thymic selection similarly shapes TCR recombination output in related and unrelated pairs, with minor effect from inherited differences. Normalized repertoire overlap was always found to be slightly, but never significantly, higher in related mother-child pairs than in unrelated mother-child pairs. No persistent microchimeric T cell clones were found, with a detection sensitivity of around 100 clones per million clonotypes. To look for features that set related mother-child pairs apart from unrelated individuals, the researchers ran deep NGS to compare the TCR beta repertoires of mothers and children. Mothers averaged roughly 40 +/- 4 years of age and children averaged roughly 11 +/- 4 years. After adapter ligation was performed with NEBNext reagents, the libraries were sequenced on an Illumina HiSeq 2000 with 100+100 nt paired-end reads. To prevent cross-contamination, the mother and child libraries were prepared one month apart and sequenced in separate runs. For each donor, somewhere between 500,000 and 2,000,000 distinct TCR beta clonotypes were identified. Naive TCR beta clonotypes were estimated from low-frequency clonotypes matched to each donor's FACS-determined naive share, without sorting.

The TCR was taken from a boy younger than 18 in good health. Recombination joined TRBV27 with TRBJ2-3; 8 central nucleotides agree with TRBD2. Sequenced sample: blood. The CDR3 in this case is CASSLGLGADTQYF. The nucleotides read TGTGCCAGCAGTTTGGGACTAGGGGCAGATACGCAGTATTTT.